These T cell receptor beta chains were read from a single sample in a study of T cell changes during pregnancy in multiple sclerosis. Here immunoSEQ multiplex PCR was the method, and the copy in TCRdb shows in-frame clones only, minus some. Altogether about 47,000 clones are present, approximately 92% being singletons, with the ten largest covering 6.5% to 8.5%. The sample in question was CD8+ T cells from peripheral blood mononuclear cells, obtained in the second trimester of pregnancy. The origin of the receptors is a female donor with multiple sclerosis, enrolled in a pregnancy study. The CDR3 runs from the conserved cysteine through the conserved F or W. A D gene is named only where the DNA matches it firmly. Only part of the rows carry a size: once, few, many, or a class if the clone is expanded.

cdr3_aa	cdr3_nt	d_call	v_call	j_call	clone_size
CASGGQPQHF	TGTGCCAGCGGGGGGCAGCCCCAGCATTTT	.	TRBV2	TRBJ1-5	once
CSVEGQGNGYTF	TGCAGCGTTGAAGGCCAGGGGAATGGCTACACCTTC	.	TRBV29-1	TRBJ1-2	.
CATSRESFEVWNSPLHF	TGTGCCACCAGCAGAGAGTCCTTCGAGGTTTGGAATTCACCCCTCCACTTT	.	TRBV15	TRBJ1-6	.
CASSAGSPQQAFF	TGTGCCAGCAGCGCCGGGTCCCCCCAGCAGGCTTTCTTT	.	TRBV7-9	TRBJ1-1	many
CASSYSRQSNQPQHF	TGTGCCAGCAGTTACTCTAGACAGAGCAATCAGCCCCAGCATTTT	.	TRBV6-5	TRBJ1-5	.
CASSLDLAYGYTF	TGTGCCAGCAGCTTAGATTTGGCCTATGGCTACACCTTC	.	TRBV7-9	TRBJ1-2	few
CASSLLAGYGYTF	TGTGCCAGCAGCTTATTGGCAGGCTATGGCTACACCTTC	.	TRBV7-9	TRBJ1-2	.
CASSPQAGGSYNEQFF	TGTGCCAGTAGTCCCCAGGCGGGGGGCTCCTACAATGAGCAGTTCTTC	TRBD2	TRBV19	TRBJ2-1	.
CASPGHPDTGELFF	TGTGCCAGTCCGGGACACCCGGACACCGGGGAGCTGTTTTTT	.	TRBV18	TRBJ2-2	once
CASSQESTSYNEQFF	TGTGCCAGCAGCCAAGAGAGCACCTCCTACAATGAGCAGTTCTTC	.	TRBV14	TRBJ2-1	.
CAISESAGPTYNEQFF	TGTGCCATCAGTGAGTCAGCAGGTCCCACCTACAATGAGCAGTTCTTC	.	TRBV10-3	TRBJ2-1	.
CASSQEASSYEQYF	TGCGCCAGCAGCCAAGAGGCCAGCTCCTACGAGCAGTACTTC	.	TRBV4-1	TRBJ2-7	.
CASSQEATNAYEQYF	TGTGCCAGCAGCCAAGAGGCCACGAACGCCTACGAGCAGTACTTC	.	TRBV14	TRBJ2-7	.
CASTTSGLAEEGYTF	TGTGCCAGCACCACCTCGGGACTTGCGGAGGAGGGCTACACCTTC	.	TRBV6-6	TRBJ1-2	.
CASSQYRGQSYEQYF	TGCGCCAGCAGCCAATACAGGGGGCAGTCCTACGAGCAGTACTTC	TRBD1	TRBV4-1	TRBJ2-7	.
CATSRETRGDYEQYF	TGTGCCACCAGCAGAGAAACCCGCGGAGACTACGAGCAGTACTTC	.	TRBV15	TRBJ2-7	.
CASSYWLAGGKETQYF	TGTGCCAGCAGTTACTGGCTAGCGGGGGGGAAAGAGACCCAGTACTTC	TRBD2	TRBV6-5	TRBJ2-5	.
CASSDPGGQETQYF	TGTGCCAGCAGCGACCCCGGGGGGCAAGAGACCCAGTACTTC	TRBD2	TRBV9	TRBJ2-5	.
CASSNRDSNYEQYF	TGTGCCAGCAGCAACCGGGACAGCAACTACGAGCAGTACTTC	TRBD1	TRBV5-4	TRBJ2-7	.
CASSFGVAYSGNTIYF	TGTGCCAGCAGCTTCGGGGTGGCGTACTCTGGAAACACCATATATTTT	.	TRBV5-6	TRBJ1-3	.
CASGLNDRREETQYF	TGTGCTAGTGGTCTCAACGACAGAAGAGAAGAGACCCAGTACTTC	.	TRBV12-5	TRBJ2-5	.
CASSVEGLASDTQYF	TGTGCCAGCAGCGTAGAGGGACTAGCATCAGATACGCAGTATTTT	TRBD2	TRBV9	TRBJ2-3	.
CASTGTDNPPSDEQYF	TGCGCCAGCACAGGGACAGATAACCCCCCCTCCGACGAGCAGTACTTC	TRBD1	TRBV5-1	TRBJ2-7	.
CASSSPQGEAHNIQYF	TGTGCCAGTAGTTCCCCACAGGGTGAAGCTCACAACATTCAGTACTTC	.	TRBV19	TRBJ2-4	.
CASSLAQQETQYF	TGTGCCAGCAGCTTAGCCCAGCAAGAGACCCAGTACTTC	.	TRBV11-2	TRBJ2-5	.
CASSQEGPGGAWETQYF	TGTGCCAGCAGCCAAGAGGGCCCCGGGGGGGCTTGGGAGACCCAGTACTTC	TRBD2	TRBV4-2	TRBJ2-5	.
CSVGSTDRANVLTF	TGCAGCGTGGGGAGCACGGACCGGGCCAACGTCCTGACTTTC	.	TRBV29-1	TRBJ2-6	.
CASSLEGQNEQYF	TGTGCCAGCAGCTTGGAGGGACAGAACGAGCAGTACTTC	.	TRBV7-8	TRBJ2-7	.
CAGGQGDQPQHF	TGTGCCGGGGGACAGGGGGACCAGCCCCAGCATTTT	TRBD1	TRBV7-9	TRBJ1-5	.
CASSTYQGGGPNEQFF	TGTGCCAGCAGCACTTACCAGGGCGGGGGCCCCAATGAGCAGTTCTTC	.	TRBV21-1	TRBJ2-1	.
CASSESSGGIYNEQFF	TGTGCCAGCAGTGAAAGTAGCGGGGGGATCTACAATGAGCAGTTCTTC	TRBD2	TRBV6-1	TRBJ2-1	many
CASSYSIGDTYNEQFF	TGTGCCAGCAGTTACTCGATTGGCGACACATACAATGAGCAGTTCTTC	.	TRBV6-5	TRBJ2-1	.
CASSLSSGDYGYTF	TGTGCCAGCAGCCTGAGCTCGGGGGACTATGGCTACACCTTC	.	TRBV5-5	TRBJ1-2	.
CASSLDVEAEQYF	TGTGCCAGCAGCTTAGATGTGGAGGCAGAGCAGTACTTC	.	TRBV11-3	TRBJ2-7	once
CASSPSGGWQPQHF	TGTGCCAGCAGTCCCTCAGGGGGCTGGCAGCCCCAGCATTTT	TRBD1	TRBV25-1	TRBJ1-5	.
CASSLDGGVAGEQYF	TGCGCCAGCAGCTTGGACGGGGGAGTTGCGGGCGAGCAGTACTTC	.	TRBV5-1	TRBJ2-7	.
CASSEGNRVDEQYF	TGCGCCAGCAGCGAAGGAAACAGGGTAGACGAGCAGTACTTC	.	TRBV10-1	TRBJ2-7	.
CASSFREGGGGQPQHF	TGTGCCAGCAGCTTCAGGGAGGGGGGCGGAGGTCAGCCCCAGCATTTT	.	TRBV5-6	TRBJ1-5	.
CASSYIEGTSPYEQYF	TGTGCCAGTAGCTATATAGAGGGCACTAGCCCGTACGAGCAGTACTTC	.	TRBV19	TRBJ2-7	.
CASSPGQGDSYEQYF	TGTGCCAGCAGCCCGGGACAGGGGGACTCCTACGAGCAGTACTTC	TRBD1	TRBV7-9	TRBJ2-7	.
CASSVDSGDPQETQYF	TGTGCCAGCAGTGTTGACTCAGGGGACCCCCAAGAGACCCAGTACTTC	.	TRBV25-1	TRBJ2-5	.
CASGGSGGPPFFQETQYF	TGTGCCTCCGGAGGGAGCGGGGGGCCCCCGTTCTTCCAAGAGACCCAGTACTTC	TRBD2	TRBV10-3	TRBJ2-5	.
CASSLQWPDTEAFF	TGCGCCAGCAGTCTACAGTGGCCGGACACTGAAGCTTTCTTT	.	TRBV5-1	TRBJ1-1	few
CASGFKIGRIYEQYF	TGTGCTAGTGGTTTCAAAATTGGCAGGATTTACGAGCAGTACTTC	.	TRBV12-5	TRBJ2-7	once
CASSPFIGEVVADTQYF	TGTGCCAGCAGCCCCTTTATCGGGGAGGTCGTGGCAGATACGCAGTATTTT	.	TRBV5-4	TRBJ2-3	.
CASIRAPPIGELAKNIQYF	TGCGCCAGCATTAGGGCTCCCCCCATTGGGGAGTTAGCCAAAAACATTCAGTACTTC	.	TRBV23-1	TRBJ2-4	.
CASSRAGGQKTQYF	TGCGCCAGCAGCCGGGCGGGGGGCCAAAAGACCCAGTACTTC	TRBD2	TRBV4-1	TRBJ2-5	.
CAISVRDRGLVYNEQFF	TGTGCCATCAGTGTCCGGGACAGGGGGTTAGTCTACAATGAGCAGTTCTTC	TRBD1	TRBV10-3	TRBJ2-1	.
CASSLTTGLAEKLFF	TGTGCCAGCAGTTTGACGACAGGGTTGGCGGAAAAACTGTTTTTT	TRBD1	TRBV27	TRBJ1-4	.
CASSLDYATNEKLFF	TGTGCCAGCAGTTTAGACTATGCAACTAATGAAAAACTGTTTTTT	.	TRBV6-5	TRBJ1-4	once
CASSGWGQGGETQYF	TGCGCCAGCAGCGGTTGGGGACAGGGTGGAGAGACCCAGTACTTC	TRBD1	TRBV5-1	TRBJ2-5	.
CASSFPPRYNEQFF	TGTGCCAGCAGCTTCCCCCCTAGGTACAATGAGCAGTTCTTC	.	TRBV13	TRBJ2-1	.
CASSYDRGTNEKLFF	TGTGCCAGCAGCTATGACAGGGGAACTAATGAAAAACTGTTTTTT	TRBD1	TRBV6-5	TRBJ1-4	.
CASSLEAGVGNEQYF	TGTGCCAGCAGCTTAGAGGCGGGGGTAGGAAACGAGCAGTACTTC	TRBD2	TRBV11-2	TRBJ2-7	.
CASSTPRTSGGDEQFF	TGTGCCAGCAGCACCCCGAGGACTAGCGGGGGGGATGAGCAGTTCTTC	TRBD2	TRBV9	TRBJ2-1	once
CASSLAGPYNSPLHF	TGTGCCAGCAGCTTGGCGGGACCCTATAATTCACCCCTCCACTTT	.	TRBV11-2	TRBJ1-6	.